Listed below are T cell receptor beta chains from one sample, sequenced in a study of blood T cell repertoires in COVID-19. Sequencing used immunoSEQ multiplex PCR; TCRdb keeps in-frame clones, though not all of them. In the table there are approximately 180,000 clones, 75% to 90% of which are singletons. Material for sequencing was peripheral blood. The receptors stem from a woman aged 35 to 49 with COVID-19, enrolled during active disease. The CDR3 runs from the conserved cysteine through the conserved F or W.

13	TRBJ2-7	TRBV5-4	CASSLTGPYEQYF
16	TRBJ1-5	TRBV6-6	CASSRQDRGRGQPQHF
18	TRBJ2-2	TRBV29-1	CSVQGLAGKSDYTGELFF
15	TRBJ1-1	TRBV4-2	CASSTDRGKGTEAFF
17	TRBJ1-2	TRBV27	CASSFYRTGGADYGYTF
15	TRBJ2-3	TRBV6-4	CASGLLAGGPDTQYF
14	TRBJ2-7	TRBV14	CASSQARLGGEQYF
16	TRBJ1-2	TRBV4-2	CASSQDDRPDHYGYTF
14	TRBJ2-1	TRBV2	CASRRDAGGNEQFF
15	TRBJ1-6	TRBV7-8	CASSPPGGVRSPLHF
17	TRBJ2-2	TRBV5-1	CASTRASGGANTGELFF
16	TRBJ1-2	TRBV28	CASSLGDRGNLDGYTF
16	TRBJ2-6	TRBV28	CASSPPGMSGANVLTF
15	TRBJ1-2	TRBV27	CASSLFVGVDYGYTF
13	TRBJ2-1	TRBV12-3/TRBV12-4	CASSPLGRGGQFF
15	TRBJ2-7	TRBV5-1	CASSRGQGGIYEQYF
15	TRBJ1-6	TRBV7-9	CASSATGNYNSPLHF
13	TRBJ1-2	TRBV27	CASSLFGGRGYTF
13	TRBJ2-3	TRBV25-1	CATQGSYTDTQYF
13	TRBJ1-6	TRBV7-7	CASSLGEDSPLHF
13	TRBJ2-7	TRBV11-3	CASSLDGQPNHIF
14	TRBJ1-5	TRBV4-1	CASSRDRTYQPQHF
15	TRBJ1-5	TRBV27	CASSSGTGEGQPQHF
16	TRBJ2-3	TRBV19	CASSILAGAVTDTQYF
14	TRBJ1-1	TRBV3-1/TRBV3-2	CASSPLQGNTEAFF
15	TRBJ1-2	TRBV28	CASRPPGGADYGYTF
15	TRBJ1-5	TRBV6-5	CASKAPGDSNQPQHF
16	TRBJ2-3	TRBV11-2	CASSRRWDSGTDTQYF
17	TRBJ2-1	TRBV7-2	CASSLRGSGGKQSEQFF
12	TRBJ2-7	TRBV7-8	CASSLAAGEQYF
16	TRBJ1-5	TRBV10-3	CAIPSTGSYSNQPQHF
18	TRBJ2-1	TRBV11-3	CASSLGRGQGLSYNEQFF
16	TRBJ1-5	TRBV19	CASSGYESVGNQPQHF
13	TRBJ2-1	TRBV11-3	CASSSRGGIEQFF
15	TRBJ2-1	TRBV28	CASSRTGTGGYEQFF
12	TRBJ2-2	TRBV11-2	CASSQGTGELFF
14	TRBJ2-7	TRBV10-2	CASALAGQTYEQYF
17	TRBJ1-5	TRBV4-1	CASSQDGTALGDQPQHF
14	TRBJ2-7	TRBV3-1/TRBV3-2	CASSQGQASYEQYF
17	TRBJ1-2	TRBV28	CASRTLDGTLANYGYTF
14	TRBJ2-7	TRBV27	CASSLAGRPHEQYF
16	TRBJ2-5	TRBV7-2	CASSLWAGGPQETQYF
12	TRBJ1-1	TRBV24-1	CATSDFTAKTFF
15	TRBJ1-5	TRBV28	CASSSSGTGWQPQHF
15	TRBJ1-4	TRBV18	CASSLRTGASEKLFF
22	TRBJ2-4	TRBV9	CASSVGKGGMAIWVKDKNIQYF
14	TRBJ2-2	TRBV6-4	CASSVQGGSGELFF
13	TRBJ2-7	TRBV27	CASRGGRGHEQYF
11	TRBJ2-7	TRBV28	CASSSSYEQYF
15	TRBJ2-2	TRBV5-1	CASSPGTANTGELFF
19	TRBJ1-4	TRBV18	CASSPWPVRAATTNEKLFF
14	TRBJ2-7	TRBV28	CASSFRGLNYEQYF
17	TRBJ1-5	TRBV6-6	CASSPRYSVVGNQPQHF
15	TRBJ2-3	TRBV2	CASSGRGLNTDTQYF
16	TRBJ1-5	TRBV18	CASSPLQGTSGQPQHF
17	TRBJ2-2	TRBV5-8	CASIKNPGGSNTGELFF
16	TRBJ2-7	TRBV2	CASSQTSSGGRVEQYF